The TCR beta chain under discussion was sequenced for a study of CD8 T cells in Susac syndrome. Study context: Active disease was present in about 6 of the sequenced Susac syndrome patients, and remission in roughly 8. When their blood was taken, the Susac syndrome patients had either not yet had any therapy, were taking corticosteroids, or were taking intravenous immunoglobulin alone.

RNA, at roughly 0.45 to 1 ug, was reverse transcribed with random hexamers. In TCRdb, the immunoSEQ multiplex PCR reads were re-called with MiXCR into one record per CDR3 protein. The repertoire consists of about 140,000 distinct CDR3 sequences, with around 93% occurring once and the leading ten covering more than 0.14%. Germline V gene data show CDR1 as SQVTM and CDR2 as ANQGSEA. This CDR3 contains 17 residues. V was pared by 4 bases and J by 4 bases, with 22 bases between. The V gene is TRBV29-1, the J gene TRBJ2-2, with D tentatively TRBD1 (5 bases). The sequence derives from a human donor with Susac syndrome. The specimen sequenced was CD4+ T cells from PBMCs. The CDR3 sequence: CSVGAKTDILGTGELFF. CDR3 coding DNA: TGCAGCGTTGGGGCAAAGACGGACATTTTGGGCACCGGGGAGCTGTTTTTT.